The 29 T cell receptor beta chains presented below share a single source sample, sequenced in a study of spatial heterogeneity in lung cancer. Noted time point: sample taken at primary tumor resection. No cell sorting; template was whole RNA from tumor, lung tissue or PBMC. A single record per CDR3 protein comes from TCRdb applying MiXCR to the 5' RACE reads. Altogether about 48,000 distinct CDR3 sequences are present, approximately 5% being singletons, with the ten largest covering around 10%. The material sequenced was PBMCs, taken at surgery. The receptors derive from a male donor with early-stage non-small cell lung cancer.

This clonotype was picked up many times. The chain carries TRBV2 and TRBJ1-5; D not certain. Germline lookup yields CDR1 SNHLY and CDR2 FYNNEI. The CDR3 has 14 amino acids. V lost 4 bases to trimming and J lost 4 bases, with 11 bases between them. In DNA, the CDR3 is TGTGCCAGCAGTGTTAAACAGCAAAATCAGCCCCAGCATTTT. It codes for CASSVKQQNQPQHF.

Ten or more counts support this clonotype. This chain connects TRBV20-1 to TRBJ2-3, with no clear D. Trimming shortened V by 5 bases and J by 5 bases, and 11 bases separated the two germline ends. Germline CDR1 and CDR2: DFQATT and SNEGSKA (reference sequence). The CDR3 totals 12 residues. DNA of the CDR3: TGCAGTGCTTCCCCAGGTCTAGATACGCAGTATTTT. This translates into CSASPGLDTQYF.

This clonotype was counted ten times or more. DNA of the CDR3: TGCAGTGCTAGAGTGCCGGGAGGGGGCACAGATACGCAGTATTTT. Translation gives CSARVPGGGTDTQYF. This chain connects TRBV20-1 to TRBJ2-3, with 8 bases matching TRBD2. Looked up from germline, CDR1 is DFQATT and CDR2 is SNEGSKA (reference sequence). V dropped 1 base and J dropped 1; count of bases not matched to a gene: 4. The CDR3 spans 15 residues.

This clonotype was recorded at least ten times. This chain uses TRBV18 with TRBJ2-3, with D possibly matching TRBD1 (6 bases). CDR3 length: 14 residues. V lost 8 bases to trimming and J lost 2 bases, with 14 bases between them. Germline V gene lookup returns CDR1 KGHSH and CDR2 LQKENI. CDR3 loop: CASQADSNTDTQYF. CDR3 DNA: TGTGCCAGCCAAGCGGACAGCAACACAGATACGCAGTATTTT.

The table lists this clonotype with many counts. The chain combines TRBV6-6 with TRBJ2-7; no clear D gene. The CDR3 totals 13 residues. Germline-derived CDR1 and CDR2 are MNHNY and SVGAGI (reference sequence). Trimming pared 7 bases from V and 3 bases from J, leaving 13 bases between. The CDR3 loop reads CASTGGGRYEQYF. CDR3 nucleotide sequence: TGTGCCAGCACCGGCGGCGGCCGCTACGAGCAGTACTTC.

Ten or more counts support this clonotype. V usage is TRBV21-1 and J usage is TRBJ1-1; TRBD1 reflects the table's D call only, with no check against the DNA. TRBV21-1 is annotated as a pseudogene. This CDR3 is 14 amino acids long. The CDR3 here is CASSKVTGDTEAFF. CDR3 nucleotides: TGTGCCAGCAGCAAAGTGACAGGCGACACTGAAGCTTTCTTT.

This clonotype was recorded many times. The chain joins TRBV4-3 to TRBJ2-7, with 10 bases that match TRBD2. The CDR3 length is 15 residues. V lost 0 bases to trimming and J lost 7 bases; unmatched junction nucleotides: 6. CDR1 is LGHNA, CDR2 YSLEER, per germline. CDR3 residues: CASSQELAGAREQYF. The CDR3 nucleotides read TGCGCCAGCAGCCAAGAGCTAGCGGGAGCTCGGGAGCAGTACTTC.

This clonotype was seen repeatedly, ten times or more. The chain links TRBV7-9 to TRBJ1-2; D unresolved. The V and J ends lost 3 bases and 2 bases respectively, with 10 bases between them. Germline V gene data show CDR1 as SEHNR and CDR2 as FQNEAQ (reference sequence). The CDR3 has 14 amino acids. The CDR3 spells CASSFSTRNYGYTF. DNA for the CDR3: TGTGCCAGCAGCTTCAGCACAAGAAACTATGGCTACACCTTC. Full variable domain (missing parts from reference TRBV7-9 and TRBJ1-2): DTGVSQNPRHKITKRGQNVTFRCDPISEHNRLYWYRQTLGQGPEFLTYFQNEAQLEKSRLLSDRFSAERPKGSFSTLEIQRTEQGDSAMYLCASSFSTRNYGYTFGSGTRLTVV.

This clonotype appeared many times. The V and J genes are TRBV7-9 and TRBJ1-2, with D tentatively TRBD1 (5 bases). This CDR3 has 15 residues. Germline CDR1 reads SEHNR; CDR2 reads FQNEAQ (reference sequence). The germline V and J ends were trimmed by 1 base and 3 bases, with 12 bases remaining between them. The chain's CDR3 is CASSLGAGADYGYTF. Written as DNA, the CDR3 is TGTGCCAGCAGCTTAGGAGCTGGGGCGGACTATGGCTACACCTTC.

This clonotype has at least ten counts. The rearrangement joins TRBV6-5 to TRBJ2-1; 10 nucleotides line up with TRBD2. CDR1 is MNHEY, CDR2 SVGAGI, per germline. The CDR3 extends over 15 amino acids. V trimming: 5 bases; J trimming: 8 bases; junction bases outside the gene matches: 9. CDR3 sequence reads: CASSPLAGLGDEQFF. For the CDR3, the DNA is TGTGCCAGCAGTCCACTAGCGGGACTAGGCGATGAGCAGTTCTTC.

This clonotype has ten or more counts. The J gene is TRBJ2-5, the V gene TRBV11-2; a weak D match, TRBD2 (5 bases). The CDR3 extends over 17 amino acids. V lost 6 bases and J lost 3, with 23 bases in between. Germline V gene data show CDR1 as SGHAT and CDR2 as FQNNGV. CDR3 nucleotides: TGTGCCAGCAGTTTAATGGTGCCAGCGGACTTCGAAGAGACCCAGTACTTC. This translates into CASSLMVPADFEETQYF.

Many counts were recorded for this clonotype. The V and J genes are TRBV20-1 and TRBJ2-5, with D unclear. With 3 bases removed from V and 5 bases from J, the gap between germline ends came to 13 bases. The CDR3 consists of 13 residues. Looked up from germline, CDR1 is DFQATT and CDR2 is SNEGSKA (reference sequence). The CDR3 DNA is TGCAGTGCTAGTCCCGCCTCCTTTGAGACCCAGTACTTC. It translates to CSASPASFETQYF.

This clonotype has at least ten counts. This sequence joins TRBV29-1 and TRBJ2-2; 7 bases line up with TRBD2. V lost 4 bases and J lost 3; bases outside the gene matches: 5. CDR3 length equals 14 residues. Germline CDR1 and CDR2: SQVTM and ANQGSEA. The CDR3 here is CSVVKREYTGELFF. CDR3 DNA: TGCAGCGTTGTAAAGCGGGAATACACCGGGGAGCTGTTTTTT.

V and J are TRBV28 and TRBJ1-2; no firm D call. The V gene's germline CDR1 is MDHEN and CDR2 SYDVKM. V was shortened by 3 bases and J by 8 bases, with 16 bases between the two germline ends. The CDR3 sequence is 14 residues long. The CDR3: CASSFDFGIRGYTF. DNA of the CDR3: TGTGCCAGCAGTTTCGATTTTGGGATACGAGGCTACACCTTC.

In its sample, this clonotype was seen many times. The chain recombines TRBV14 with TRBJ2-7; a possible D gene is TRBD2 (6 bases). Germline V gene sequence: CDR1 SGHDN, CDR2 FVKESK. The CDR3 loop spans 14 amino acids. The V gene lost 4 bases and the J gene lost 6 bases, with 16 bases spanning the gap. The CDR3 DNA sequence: TGTGCCAGCAGCCTTTCTTTGGGGGGTTCCGAGCAGTACTTC. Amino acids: CASSLSLGGSEQYF.

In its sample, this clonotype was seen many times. CDR3 bases: TGTGCCAGCAGTTTCACGAGCGGGAGCTCAGATACGCAGTATTTT. Translating it yields CASSFTSGSSDTQYF. The gene calls are TRBV12-3 or TRBV12-4 and TRBJ2-3; 8 nucleotides match TRBD2. Germline trimming cut 3 bases from V and 4 bases from J; bases unmatched to any gene: 6. The CDR3 loop spans 15 amino acids.

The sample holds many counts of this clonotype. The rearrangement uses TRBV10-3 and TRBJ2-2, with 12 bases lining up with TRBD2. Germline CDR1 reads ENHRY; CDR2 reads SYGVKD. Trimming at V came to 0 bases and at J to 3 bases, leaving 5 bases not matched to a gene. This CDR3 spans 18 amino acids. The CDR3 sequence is CAISESASGRAHTGELFF. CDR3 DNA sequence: TGTGCCATCAGTGAGTCGGCTAGCGGGAGGGCCCACACCGGGGAGCTGTTTTTT.

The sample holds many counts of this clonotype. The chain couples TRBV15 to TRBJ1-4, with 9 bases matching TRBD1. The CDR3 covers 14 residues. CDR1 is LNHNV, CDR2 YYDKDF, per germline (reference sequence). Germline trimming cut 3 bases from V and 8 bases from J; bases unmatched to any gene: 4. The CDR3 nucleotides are TGTGCCACCAGCAGGGGACAGGGCAGGGAAAAACTGTTTTTT. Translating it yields CATSRGQGREKLFF.

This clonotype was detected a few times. This CDR3 reads CASSLPGAFSEAFF. CDR3 sequence (DNA): TGTGCCAGCAGCTTACCAGGGGCTTTCTCTGAAGCTTTCTTT. This chain uses TRBV5-6 with TRBJ1-1, with TRBD1 as a possible D gene (6 bases). Germline CDR1 and CDR2: SGHDT and YYEEEE. The ends were cut back, 2 bases at V and 6 bases at J, with 14 bases in the middle. This CDR3 has 14 residues.

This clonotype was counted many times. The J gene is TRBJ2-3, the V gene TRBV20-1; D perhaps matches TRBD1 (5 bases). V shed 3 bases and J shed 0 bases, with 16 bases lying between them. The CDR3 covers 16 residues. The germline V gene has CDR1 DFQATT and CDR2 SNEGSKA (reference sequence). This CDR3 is CSARVMGRVSTDTQYF. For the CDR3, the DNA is TGCAGTGCTAGGGTCATGGGGCGAGTGAGCACAGATACGCAGTATTTT.

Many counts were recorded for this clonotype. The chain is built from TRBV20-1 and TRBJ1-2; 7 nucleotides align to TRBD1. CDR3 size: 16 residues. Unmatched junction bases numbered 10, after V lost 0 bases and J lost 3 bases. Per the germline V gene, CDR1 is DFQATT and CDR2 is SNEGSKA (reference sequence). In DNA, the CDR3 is TGCAGTGCTAGAGACACAGACAGGGCGGGGGACTATGGCTACACCTTC. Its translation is CSARDTDRAGDYGYTF.

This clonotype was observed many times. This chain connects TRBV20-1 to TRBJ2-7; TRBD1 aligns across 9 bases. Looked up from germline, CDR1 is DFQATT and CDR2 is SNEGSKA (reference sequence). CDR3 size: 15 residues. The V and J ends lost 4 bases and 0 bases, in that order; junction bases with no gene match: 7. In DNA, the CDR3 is TGCAGTGCTATGGGACAGGGACTCGGCTCCTACGAGCAGTACTTC. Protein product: CSAMGQGLGSYEQYF.

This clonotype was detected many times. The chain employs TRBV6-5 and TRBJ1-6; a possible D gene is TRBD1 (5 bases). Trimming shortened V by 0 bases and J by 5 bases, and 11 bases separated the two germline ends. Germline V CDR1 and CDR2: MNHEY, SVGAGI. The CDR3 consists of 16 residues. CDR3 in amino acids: CASSYSRDRNNSPLHF. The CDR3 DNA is TGTGCCAGCAGTTACTCCCGGGACCGTAATAATTCACCCCTCCACTTT.

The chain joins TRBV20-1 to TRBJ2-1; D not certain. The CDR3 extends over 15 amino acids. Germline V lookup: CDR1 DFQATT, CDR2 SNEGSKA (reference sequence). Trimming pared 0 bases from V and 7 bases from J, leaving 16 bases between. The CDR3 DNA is TGCAGTGCTAGAGACGACCCCTGGGGAAAGAATGAGCAGTTCTTC. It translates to CSARDDPWGKNEQFF.

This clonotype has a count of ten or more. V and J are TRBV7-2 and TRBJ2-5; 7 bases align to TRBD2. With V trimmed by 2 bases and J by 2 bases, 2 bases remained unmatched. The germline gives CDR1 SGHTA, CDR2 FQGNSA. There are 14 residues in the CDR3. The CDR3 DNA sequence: TGTGCCAGCAGCTTACCGGGACTACAAGAGACCCAGTACTTC. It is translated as CASSLPGLQETQYF.

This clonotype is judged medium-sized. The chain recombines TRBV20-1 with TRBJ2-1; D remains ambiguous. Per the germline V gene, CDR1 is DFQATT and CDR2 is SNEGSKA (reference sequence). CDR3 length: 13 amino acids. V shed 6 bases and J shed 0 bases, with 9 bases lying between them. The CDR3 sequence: CSALIASYNEQFF. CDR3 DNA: TGCAGTGCCCTAATCGCCTCCTACAATGAGCAGTTCTTC.

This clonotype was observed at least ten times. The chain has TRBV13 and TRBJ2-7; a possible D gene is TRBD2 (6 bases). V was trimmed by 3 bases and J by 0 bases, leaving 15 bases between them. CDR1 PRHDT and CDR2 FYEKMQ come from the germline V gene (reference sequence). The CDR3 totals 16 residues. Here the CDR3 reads CASSFSVAAVSYEQYF. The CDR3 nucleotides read TGTGCCAGCAGCTTCAGCGTAGCGGCCGTCTCCTACGAGCAGTACTTC.

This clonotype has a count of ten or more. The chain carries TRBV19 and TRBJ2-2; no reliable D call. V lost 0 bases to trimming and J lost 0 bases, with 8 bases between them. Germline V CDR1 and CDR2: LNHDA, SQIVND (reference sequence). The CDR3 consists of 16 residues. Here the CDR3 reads CASSIDQGSNTGELFF. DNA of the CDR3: TGTGCCAGTAGTATAGATCAAGGCTCGAACACCGGGGAGCTGTTTTTT.

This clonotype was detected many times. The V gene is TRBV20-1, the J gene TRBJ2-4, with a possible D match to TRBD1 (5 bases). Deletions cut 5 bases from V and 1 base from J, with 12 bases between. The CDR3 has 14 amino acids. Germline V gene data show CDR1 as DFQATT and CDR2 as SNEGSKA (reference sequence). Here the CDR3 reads CSAGAPPAKNIQYF. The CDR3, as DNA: TGCAGTGCTGGGGCCCCCCCGGCCAAAAACATTCAGTACTTC.